These 20 T cell receptor beta chains were sequenced from one sample in a study of cytomegalovirus exposure and HLA in healthy donors. Measured with immunoSEQ multiplex PCR; TCRdb has only the in-frame clones, and not every one. The profile covers some 120,000 clones, with roughly 90% appearing a single time and about 3% taken by the ten largest. The sequencing input was PBMCs. These receptors all come from a man in his thirties or forties in good health and CMV-seronegative.

This clone came up once. The chain uses TRBV7-3 and TRBJ2-1, with 8 bases aligning to TRBD2. V lost 4 bases, J lost 15 bases, and 8 bases stayed unmatched. Germline CDR1 SGHTA, CDR2 FQGTGA. The CDR3 runs to 12 residues. CDR3 nucleotide sequence: TGTGCCAGCAGCTCTCTCGCGGGGGGACTGTTCTTC. Its translation is CASSSLAGGLFF.

The chain has TRBV6-5 and TRBJ2-7, with D perhaps matching TRBD1 (5 bases). The germline CDR1 and CDR2 sequences are MNHEY and SVGAGI. This CDR3 contains 14 residues. Trimming cost V 5 bases and J 1 base, with 12 bases left between them. In DNA, the CDR3 is TGTGCCAGCAGTAAAAGACAGTCGTCCTACGAGCAGTACTTC. This translates into CASSKRQSSYEQYF.

The V and J genes are TRBV6-5 and TRBJ2-5; D gene unclear. Trimming cost V 6 bases and J 1 base, with 3 bases left between them. The CDR3 is made up of 11 amino acids. CDR1 is MNHEY and CDR2 is SVGAGI in the germline V gene. CDR3 nucleotides: TGTGCCAGCAGGGCCCAAGAGACCCAGTACTTC. It translates to CASRAQETQYF.

This chain links TRBV21-1 with TRBJ1-2; the D call in the table, TRBD1, was not verified against the DNA. TRBV21-1 is labeled a pseudogene. This CDR3 has 14 residues. The CDR3 DNA follows: TGTGCCAGCATCCGACAGGGGGCCGGGGGTGGCTACACCTTC. Amino acid sequence: CASIRQGAGGGYTF.

The chain joins TRBV18 to TRBJ2-5, with D maybe TRBD1 (6 bases). Trimming left V 0 bases short and J 1 base short, with 9 bases between. The CDR3 spans 15 residues. Germline V CDR1 and CDR2: KGHSH, LQKENI. The CDR3 DNA is TGTGCCAGCTCACCACCGAGGGGGAGCCAAGAGACCCAGTACTTC. This sequence encodes CASSPPRGSQETQYF. Combining the CDR3 with reference TRBV18 and TRBJ2-5 gives the whole variable domain NAGVMQNPRHLVRRRGQEARLRCSPMKGHSHVYWYRQLPEEGLKFMVYLQKENIIDESGMPKERFSAEFPKEGPSILRIQQVVRGDSAAYFCASSPPRGSQETQYFGPGTRLLVL.

The rearrangement links TRBV14 to TRBJ2-1; 11 nucleotides agree with TRBD1. The CDR3 consists of 16 residues. The V gene end was trimmed by 8 bases and the J gene end by 6 bases; junction bases not matched to a gene: 12. Germline V gives CDR1 SGHDN, CDR2 FVKESK. In nucleotides, the CDR3 is TGTGCCAGCTCCCCGATCGCCGGGACAGGGGGCAATGAGCAGTTCTTC. Its protein product is CASSPIAGTGGNEQFF.

This clone has at least ten counts. The genes are TRBV6-5 and TRBJ2-7; tentatively, D is TRBD1 (6 bases). The CDR3 is 14 residues long. Trimming took 6 bases from V and 0 from J, leaving 12 bases between them. The germline V gene encodes CDR1 MNHEY and CDR2 SVGAGI. DNA for the CDR3: TGTGCCAGCAGCCTCGAACAGGGCTCCTACGAGCAGTACTTC. It encodes CASSLEQGSYEQYF.

The J gene is TRBJ1-1, the V gene TRBV6-5, with D uncertain. V was trimmed by 0 bases and J by 6 bases, leaving 5 bases between them. From germline, CDR1 is MNHEY and CDR2 SVGAGI. This CDR3 is 12 amino acids long. The chain's CDR3 is CASSYSGSEAFF. For the CDR3, the DNA is TGTGCCAGCAGTTACTCGGGCTCTGAAGCTTTCTTT.

The chain joins TRBV27 to TRBJ1-6, with D perhaps matching TRBD1 (6 bases). Trimming took 8 bases from V and 14 from J, leaving 16 bases between them. The CDR3 sequence is 12 residues long. Germline CDR1 is MNHEY and CDR2 is SMNVEV (reference sequence). The CDR3 DNA reads as TGTGCCAGCTCCTTTGGGGGGGCGTCCCTCCACTTT. Protein sequence: CASSFGGASLHF.

The chain is built from TRBV2 and TRBJ1-5; no clear D gene. Germline CDR1 SNHLY, CDR2 FYNNEI. V was clipped by 2 bases and J by 0 bases, with 5 bases between them. The CDR3 has 14 amino acids. The CDR3 DNA is TGTGCCAGCAGTGAACAGTATAGCAATCAGCCCCAGCATTTT. Its protein is CASSEQYSNQPQHF. The full variable domain, in which reference TRBV2 and TRBJ1-5 provide the parts outside the CDR3, is EPEVTQTPSHQVTQMGQEVILRCVPISNHLYFYWYRQILGQKVEFLVSFYNNEISEKSEIFDDQFSVERPDGSNFTLKIRSTKLEDSAMYFCASSEQYSNQPQHFGDGTRLSIL.

This clone occurred a few times. The CDR3 DNA reads TGTGCCAGCAGTCCCGGGACAGTCTATTCACCCCTCCACTTT. Amino acid sequence: CASSPGTVYSPLHF. The V gene is TRBV27, the J gene TRBJ1-6, with 7 bases lining up with TRBD1. This CDR3 has 14 amino acids. The ends lost 5 bases at V and 8 bases at J; junction bases unmatched: 6. From germline, CDR1 is MNHEY and CDR2 SMNVEV (reference sequence).

The chain couples TRBV6-5 to TRBJ1-3; D uncertain. CDR1 is MNHEY, CDR2 SVGAGI, per germline. This CDR3 has 14 residues. V lost 6 bases to trimming and J lost 0 bases, with 9 bases between them. CDR3 loop: CASSDSSSGNTIYF. DNA of the CDR3: TGTGCCAGCAGCGATAGTAGCTCTGGAAACACCATATATTTT.

This sequence joins TRBV7-8 and TRBJ2-1; 11 nucleotides align to TRBD2. Germline CDR1 is SGHVS and CDR2 is FQNEAQ. Losses at the gene ends were 3 bases for V and 0 bases for J; bases not matched to a gene: 4. This CDR3 is built from 17 residues. The CDR3 here is CASSFGLAGLSYNEQFF. The CDR3 region has the DNA TGTGCCAGCAGCTTCGGACTAGCGGGTCTCTCCTACAATGAGCAGTTCTTC. Looking up the rest from reference TRBV7-8 and TRBJ2-1 gives the full variable domain: GAGVSQSPRYKVAKRGQDVALRCDPISGHVSLFWYQQALGQGPEFLTYFQNEAQLDKSGLPSDRFFAERPEGSVSTLKIQRTQQEDSAVYLCASSFGLAGLSYNEQFFGPGTRLTVL.

The chain employs TRBV6-5 and TRBJ2-3; 9 positions match TRBD1. Per the germline V gene, CDR1 is MNHEY and CDR2 is SVGAGI. V dropped 5 bases and J dropped 6; count of bases not matched to a gene: 6. CDR3 length equals 14 residues. Here the CDR3 reads CASSHRDRDDTQYF. Here the CDR3 DNA reads TGTGCCAGCAGTCACCGGGACAGGGATGATACGCAGTATTTT.

This clone was found a few times. J is TRBJ1-2 and V is TRBV5-1; no clear D. CDR1 and CDR2 from the germline V gene are SGHRS and YFSETQ. Trimming left V 1 base short and J 3 bases short, with 13 bases between. The CDR3 has 15 residues. The CDR3 reads CASSLSGSTDYGYTF. In DNA form, the CDR3 reads TGCGCCAGCAGCTTGAGTGGGAGTACGGACTATGGCTACACCTTC.

The V gene is TRBV27, the J gene TRBJ2-3; 9 nucleotides align to TRBD1. CDR1 and CDR2 from the germline V gene are MNHEY and SMNVEV (reference sequence). J gave up 4 bases and V 4 bases, and 9 bases lay outside the gene matches. The CDR3 contains 16 residues. The DNA for the CDR3 is TGTGCCAGCAGTTCCTCTGGCGGGACAGGGTCAGATACGCAGTATTTT. Protein: CASSSSGGTGSDTQYF.

This chain uses TRBV4-1 with TRBJ2-3, with D possibly TRBD1 on 6 matching bases. The CDR3 runs to 15 residues. V lost 0 bases and J 4 bases, leaving 11 bases between the germline ends. Germline V gives CDR1 MGHRA, CDR2 YSYEKL. The CDR3 loop reads CASSQEGHSADTQYF. For the CDR3, the DNA is TGCGCCAGCAGCCAAGAGGGACATTCGGCAGATACGCAGTATTTT.

V is TRBV15 and J is TRBJ1-1, with D possibly TRBD1 on 6 matching bases. V was clipped by 0 bases and J by 4 bases, with 9 bases between them. The germline CDR1 and CDR2 sequences are LNHNV and YYDKDF (reference sequence). The CDR3 extends over 14 amino acids. The CDR3 DNA reads as TGTGCCACCAGCAGAGATACAGGGATCACTGAAGCTTTCTTT. Translating it yields CATSRDTGITEAFF.

This chain joins TRBV9 and TRBJ2-3; D might be TRBD2 (5 bases). Trimming left V 0 bases short and J 7 bases short, with 9 bases between. Germline V gives CDR1 SGDLS, CDR2 YYNGEE. CDR3 size: 13 residues. CDR3 bases: TGTGCCAGCAGCGTAGAACTAGGAAATACGCAGTATTTT. Its protein product is CASSVELGNTQYF. Variable domain in full (rest from reference TRBV9 and TRBJ2-3): DSGVTQTPKHLITATGQRVTLRCSPRSGDLSVYWYQQSLDQGLQFLIQYYNGEERAKGNILERFSAQQFPDLHSELNLSSLELGDSALYFCASSVELGNTQYFGPGTRLTVL.

The chain is built from TRBV9 and TRBJ2-1; 8 positions agree with TRBD2. V was pared by 4 bases and J by 5 bases, with 11 bases of the junction left unmatched. This CDR3 comprises 16 residues. Germline values: CDR1 SGDLS, CDR2 YYNGEE. The CDR3 coding sequence is TGTGCCAGCAGCCCCCGTATCGGGGGGGGGAACAATGAGCAGTTCTTC. It translates to CASSPRIGGGNNEQFF. Full variable domain (rest looked up from reference TRBV9 and TRBJ2-1): DSGVTQTPKHLITATGQRVTLRCSPRSGDLSVYWYQQSLDQGLQFLIQYYNGEERAKGNILERFSAQQFPDLHSELNLSSLELGDSALYFCASSPRIGGGNNEQFFGPGTRLTVL.